A single sample gave rise to the 17 T cell receptor beta chains below, sequenced in a study of shared clonotypes between healthy human individuals. The repertoire was sequenced with immunoSEQ multiplex PCR; TCRdb's copy has only in-frame clones and lacks some. The sample yields about 600,000 clones, about 98% seen once. The naive CD8 subset, CD45RO-negative cells positively selected for CCR7, excluded terminally differentiated effector memory CD45RA+ cells. Specimen: naive CD8+ T cells sorted from blood. The receptors stem from a man aged 30 to 39 in good health.

The chain recombines TRBV9 with TRBJ2-2; D is perhaps TRBD2 (6 bases). Trimming took 0 bases from V and 0 from J, leaving 9 bases between them. The germline V gene has CDR1 SGDLS and CDR2 YYNGEE. This CDR3 is 16 amino acids long. In DNA, the CDR3 is TGTGCCAGCAGCGTAGTGGCGGGAACGAACACCGGGGAGCTGTTTTTT. As protein: CASSVVAGTNTGELFF.

The V gene is TRBV27, the J gene TRBJ2-7, with TRBD2 matching over 8 bases. J was trimmed by 3 bases and V by 6 bases; bases with no gene match: 7. Germline assignment: CDR1 MNHEY and CDR2 SMNVEV (reference sequence). The CDR3 runs 14 residues. CDR3 protein: CASRQLAESYEQYF. Here the CDR3 DNA reads TGTGCCAGCAGACAACTAGCGGAAAGCTACGAGCAGTACTTC.

V is TRBV7-8 and J is TRBJ2-5; possibly TRBD1 for D (6 bases). This CDR3 is 15 amino acids long. Trimming cost V 2 bases and J 1 base, with 11 bases left between them. CDR1 SGHVS and CDR2 FQNEAQ come from the germline V gene. The CDR3 region has the DNA TGTGCCAGCAGCTTATCAACAGGGACCCAAGAGACCCAGTACTTC. This sequence encodes CASSLSTGTQETQYF.

V is TRBV6-6 and J is TRBJ2-1; 7 nucleotides agree with TRBD1. Trimming cost V 8 bases and J 1 base; bases outside gene matches: 8. The CDR3 has 15 amino acids. Per germline, CDR1 MNHNY and CDR2 SVGAGI (reference sequence). CDR3 bases: TGTGCCAGCTCCTTCGGGACAGATTCCTACAATGAGCAGTTCTTC. It translates to CASSFGTDSYNEQFF.

The chain uses TRBV10-1 and TRBJ2-7, with D perhaps TRBD2 (5 bases). The CDR3 has 14 residues. Germline-derived CDR1 and CDR2 are WNHNN and SYGVQD (reference sequence). V dropped 3 bases and J dropped 4 bases, with 13 bases sitting between them. This CDR3 reads CASSDGGDAYEQYF. The DNA for the CDR3 is TGCGCCAGCAGTGACGGAGGCGATGCGTACGAGCAGTACTTC.

The chain has TRBV5-1 and TRBJ2-7; no definite D call. Trimming left V 1 base short and J 2 bases short, with 13 bases between. CDR1 SGHRS and CDR2 YFSETQ come from the germline V gene. CDR3 length: 15 amino acids. CDR3: CASSLISPIAYEQYF. The CDR3 region has the DNA TGCGCCAGCAGCTTGATTAGCCCGATAGCCTACGAGCAGTACTTC.

This chain uses TRBV11-2 with TRBJ2-7; 7 bases line up with TRBD1. CDR3 length: 15 residues. Germline CDR1 and CDR2: SGHAT and FQNNGV. The junction had 10 bases not matched to a gene; V was cut back by 4 bases and J by 4 bases. CDR3 loop: CASSSYRGGYYEQYF. The CDR3 nucleotides read TGTGCCAGCAGCTCCTACAGGGGCGGGTATTACGAGCAGTACTTC.

CDR3 bases: TGTGCCAGCAGTATCCTGACAGGGGGCGACGAGCAGTACTTC. Protein sequence: CASSILTGGDEQYF. This sequence joins TRBV28 and TRBJ2-7, with 10 bases that match TRBD1. V lost 5 bases and J lost 5; bases outside the gene matches: 6. Germline CDR1 reads MDHEN; CDR2 reads SYDVKM. This CDR3 contains 14 residues.

The chain has TRBV9 and TRBJ2-7; 9 bases are shared with TRBD1. The ends lost 0 bases at V and 6 bases at J; junction bases unmatched: 7. Germline V gene data show CDR1 as SGDLS and CDR2 as YYNGEE. CDR3 length equals 15 residues. In nucleotides, the CDR3 is TGTGCCAGCAGCGTAGACGGGACAGGGTTGGGCGAGCAGTACTTC. Translating gives CASSVDGTGLGEQYF.

The chain uses TRBV19 and TRBJ2-5; weak D call: TRBD2 (5 bases). This CDR3 contains 15 residues. The germline V gene has CDR1 LNHDA and CDR2 SQIVND (reference sequence). V lost 5 bases and J lost 5, with 18 bases in between. CDR3 region: CASSRTPGLGETQYF. The CDR3 region has the DNA TGTGCCAGTAGTCGGACCCCGGGATTGGGGGAGACCCAGTACTTC.

Of note for this clone: Additional DNA sequences in this sample encode the identical CDR3. The CDR3 nucleotides are TGTGCCAGCAGCTCGGGCGGGGAGCAGTACTTC. This sequence encodes CASSSGGEQYF. The rearrangement uses TRBV7-9 and TRBJ2-7, with D perhaps matching TRBD2 (5 bases). CDR3 length equals 11 residues. V lost 4 bases, J lost 7 bases, and 8 bases lay in between. Germline assignment: CDR1 SEHNR and CDR2 FQNEAQ (reference sequence).

This clone was observed a single time. The CDR3 sequence is CASSQRLARRNTGELFF. CDR3 coding DNA: TGCGCCAGCAGCCAGCGACTAGCGCGTAGGAACACCGGGGAGCTGTTTTTT. The V and J genes are TRBV5-1 and TRBJ2-2, with TRBD2 matching over 8 bases. J gave up 1 base and V 4 bases, and 9 bases lay outside the gene matches. Germline-derived CDR1 and CDR2 are SGHRS and YFSETQ. The CDR3 has 17 residues.

The V call is TRBV11-3, the J call TRBJ2-5, with 8 bases that match TRBD1. V lost 5 bases, J lost 2 bases, and 7 bases stayed unmatched. The germline CDR1 and CDR2 sequences are SGHNT and YENEEA. The CDR3 length is 15 residues. This CDR3 reads CASSPGTGPQETQYF. CDR3 DNA sequence: TGTGCCAGCAGCCCCGGGACAGGCCCGCAAGAGACCCAGTACTTC.

This clone was seen only once. V gene TRBV7-3 combines with J gene TRBJ2-3; the match to TRBD2 covers 8 bases. CDR1 and CDR2 from the germline V gene are SGHTA and FQGTGA. J gave up 3 bases and V 1 base, and 6 bases lay outside the gene matches. The CDR3 runs to 16 residues. The CDR3 sequence is CASSLSREGGTDTQYF. The DNA for the CDR3 is TGTGCCAGCAGCTTAAGCCGGGAGGGGGGAACAGATACGCAGTATTTT. Combining the CDR3 with reference TRBV7-3 and TRBJ2-3 gives the whole variable domain GAGVSQTPSNKVTEKGKYVELRCDPISGHTALYWYRQSLGQGPEFLIYFQGTGAADDSGLPNDRFFAVRPEGSVSTLKIQRTERGDSAVYLCASSLSREGGTDTQYFGPGTRLTVL.

The rearrangement joins TRBV7-8 to TRBJ2-1, with a weak D call TRBD2 (5 bases). The CDR3 is made up of 17 amino acids. Deletions cut 3 bases from V and 0 bases from J, with 15 bases between. The germline V gene encodes CDR1 SGHVS and CDR2 FQNEAQ. CDR3 sequence (DNA): TGTGCCAGCAGCTTTATCGGCGGGCCTAGCTCCTACAATGAGCAGTTCTTC. Protein product: CASSFIGGPSSYNEQFF.

The rearrangement links TRBV28 to TRBJ2-7, with D tentatively TRBD1 (6 bases). V shed 8 bases and J shed 2 bases, with 25 bases lying between them. This CDR3 is built from 17 residues. Germline V CDR1 and CDR2: MDHEN, SYDVKM. For the CDR3, the DNA is TGTGCCAGCCGAGCAAGTTCGACAGGTTATCGGGCCTACGAGCAGTACTTC. Residues: CASRASSTGYRAYEQYF.

The V and J genes are TRBV15 and TRBJ2-3; D is ambiguous. The V and J ends lost 0 bases and 3 bases respectively, with 7 bases between them. Per the germline V gene, CDR1 is LNHNV and CDR2 is YYDKDF (reference sequence). The CDR3 consists of 14 residues. DNA of the CDR3: TGTGCCACCAGCAGAGAAAGGGCTACAGATACGCAGTATTTT. This codes for CATSRERATDTQYF.